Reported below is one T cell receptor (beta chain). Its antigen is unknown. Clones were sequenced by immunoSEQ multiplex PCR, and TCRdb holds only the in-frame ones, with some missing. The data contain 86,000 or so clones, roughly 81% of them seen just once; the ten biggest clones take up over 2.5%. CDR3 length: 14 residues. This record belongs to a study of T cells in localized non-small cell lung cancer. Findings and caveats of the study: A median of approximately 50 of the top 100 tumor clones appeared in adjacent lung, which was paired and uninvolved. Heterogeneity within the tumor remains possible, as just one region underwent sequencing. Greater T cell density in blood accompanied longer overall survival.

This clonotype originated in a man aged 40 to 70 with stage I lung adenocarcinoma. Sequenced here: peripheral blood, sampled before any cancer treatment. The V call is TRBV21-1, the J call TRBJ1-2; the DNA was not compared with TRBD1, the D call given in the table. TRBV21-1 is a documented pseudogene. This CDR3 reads CASSIWGPPYGYTF. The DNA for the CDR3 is TGTGCCAGCAGCATCTGGGGCCCCCCTTATGGCTACACCTTC.